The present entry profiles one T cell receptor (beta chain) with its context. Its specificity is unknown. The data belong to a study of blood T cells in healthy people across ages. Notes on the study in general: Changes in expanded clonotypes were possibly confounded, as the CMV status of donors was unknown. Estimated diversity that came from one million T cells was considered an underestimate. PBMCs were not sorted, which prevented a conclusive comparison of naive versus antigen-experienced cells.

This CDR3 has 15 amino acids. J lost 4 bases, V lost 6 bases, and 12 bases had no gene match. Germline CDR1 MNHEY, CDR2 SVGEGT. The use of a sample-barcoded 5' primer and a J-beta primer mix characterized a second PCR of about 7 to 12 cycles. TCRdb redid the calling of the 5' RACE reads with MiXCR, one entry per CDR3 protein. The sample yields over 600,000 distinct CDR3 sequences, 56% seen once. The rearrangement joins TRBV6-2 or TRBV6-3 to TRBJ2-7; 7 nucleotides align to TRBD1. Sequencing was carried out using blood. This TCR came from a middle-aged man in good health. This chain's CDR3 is CASSSFGQEKYEQYF. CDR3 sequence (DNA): TGTGCCAGCAGCTCGTTCGGACAGGAAAAGTACGAGCAGTACTTC.